This entry is about one T cell receptor beta chain. The PCR employed 60 Vbeta primers together with 13 Jbeta primers. Method: immunoSEQ multiplex PCR; TCRdb's copy keeps in-frame clones and lacks some. This sample has about 92,000 clones, with approximately 81% found just once. The data derive from a study of cytomegalovirus exposure and HLA in healthy donors. This TCR was sampled from a girl aged 2-10 years in good health and CMV-seropositive. Source material: PBMCs.

DNA of the CDR3: TGTGCCAGCCTCGACACGAACACTGAAGCTTTCTTT. Amino acids: CASLDTNTEAFF. V and J are TRBV27 and TRBJ1-1; no reliable D call. The CDR3 runs to 12 residues. V lost 8 bases to trimming and J lost 1 base, with 8 bases between them. Looked up from germline, CDR1 is MNHEY and CDR2 is SMNVEV (reference sequence).